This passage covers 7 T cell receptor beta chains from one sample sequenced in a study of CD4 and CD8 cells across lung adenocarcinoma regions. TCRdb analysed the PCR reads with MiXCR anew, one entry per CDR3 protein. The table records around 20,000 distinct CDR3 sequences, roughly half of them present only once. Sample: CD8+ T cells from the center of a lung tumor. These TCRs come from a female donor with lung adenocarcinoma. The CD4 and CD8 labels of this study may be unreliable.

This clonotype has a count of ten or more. The CDR3, as DNA: TGTGCCAGCAGCTTAGGGACAGGGGGCAACTATGGCTACACCTTC. This codes for CASSLGTGGNYGYTF. J is TRBJ1-2 and V is TRBV7-2; 11 bases map to TRBD1. The CDR3 consists of 15 residues. The germline gives CDR1 SGHTA, CDR2 FQGNSA. The junction had 0 bases not matched to a gene; V was cut back by 1 base and J by 2 bases. The variable domain in full, completed from reference TRBV7-2 and TRBJ1-2, reads GAGVSQSPSNKVTEKGKDVELRCDPISGHTALYWYRQSLGQGLEFLIYFQGNSAPDKSGLPSDRFSAERTGGSVSTLTIQRTQQEDSAVYLCASSLGTGGNYGYTFGSGTRLTVV.

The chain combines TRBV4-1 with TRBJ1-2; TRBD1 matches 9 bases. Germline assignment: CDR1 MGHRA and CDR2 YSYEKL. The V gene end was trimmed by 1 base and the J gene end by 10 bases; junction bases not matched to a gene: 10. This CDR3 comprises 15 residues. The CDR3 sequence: CASSQGLDRGRAYTF. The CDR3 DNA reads TGCGCCAGCAGCCAAGGCCTGGACAGGGGACGGGCCTACACCTTC.

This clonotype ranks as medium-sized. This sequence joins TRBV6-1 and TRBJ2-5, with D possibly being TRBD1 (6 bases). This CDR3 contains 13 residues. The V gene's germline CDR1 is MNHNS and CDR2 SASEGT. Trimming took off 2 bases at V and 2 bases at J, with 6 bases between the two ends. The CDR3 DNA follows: TGTGCCAGCAGTGAACAGGGGCAAGAGACCCAGTACTTC. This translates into CASSEQGQETQYF.

CDR3 in amino acids: CASSWTDGASYEQYF. The CDR3, as DNA: TGTGCCAGCAGCTGGACGGACGGGGCCTCCTACGAGCAGTACTTC. V is TRBV7-2 and J is TRBJ2-1; TRBD1 or TRBD2 may be the D gene (5 bases each). The end of the DNA aligns better with TRBJ2-7, so the J call may be wrong. The V gene's germline CDR1 is SGHTA and CDR2 FQGNSA. The CDR3 covers 15 residues.

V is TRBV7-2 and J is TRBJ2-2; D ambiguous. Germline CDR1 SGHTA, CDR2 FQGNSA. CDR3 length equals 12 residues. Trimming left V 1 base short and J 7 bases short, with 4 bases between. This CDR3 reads CASSLEIGELFF. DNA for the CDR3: TGTGCCAGCAGCTTAGAGATCGGGGAGCTGTTTTTT.

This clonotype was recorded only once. This CDR3 is CASREDGTDTQYF. The CDR3 DNA reads as TGTGCCAGCCGGGAGGACGGGACAGATACGCAGTATTTT. The chain couples TRBV6-1 to TRBJ2-3; TRBD2 matches at 7 bases. This CDR3 has 13 amino acids. The V segment lost 8 bases and the J segment 3 bases; nucleotides outside the gene matches: 5. The germline V gene encodes CDR1 MNHNS and CDR2 SASEGT.

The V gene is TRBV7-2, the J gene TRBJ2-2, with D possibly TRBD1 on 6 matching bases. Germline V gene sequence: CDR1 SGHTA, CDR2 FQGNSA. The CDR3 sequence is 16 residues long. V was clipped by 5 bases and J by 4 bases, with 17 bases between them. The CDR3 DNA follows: TGTGCCAGCAGCGCGCCTTTGGACAGAGCCACCGGGGAGCTGTTTTTT. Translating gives CASSAPLDRATGELFF.